The present TCR beta chain was sequenced within a study of blood T cell repertoires in COVID-19. Overall study: T cells, B-cell-depleted T cells, or PBMCs provided the cDNA or gDNA that served as material.

Clones were read by immunoSEQ multiplex PCR, and TCRdb kept only the in-frame ones, dropping some. Seen here are 250,000 to 300,000 clones, roughly 90% observed once, and the top ten hold less than 2%. Trimming took 3 bases from V and 8 from J; bases not matched to a gene: 2. This CDR3 is 13 amino acids long. Looked up from germline, CDR1 is GTSNPN and CDR2 is SVGIG (reference sequence). The rearrangement joins TRBV30 to TRBJ2-1; 12 positions agree with TRBD2. The clonotype was recovered from a woman between 40 and 55 years old who had recovered from COVID-19. The sequenced material came from PBMCs or T cells enriched from blood (not recorded which). The CDR3 coding sequence is TGTGCCTGGAGGCTAGCGGGGGGGGATGAGCAGTTCTTC. Translation gives CAWRLAGGDEQFF.